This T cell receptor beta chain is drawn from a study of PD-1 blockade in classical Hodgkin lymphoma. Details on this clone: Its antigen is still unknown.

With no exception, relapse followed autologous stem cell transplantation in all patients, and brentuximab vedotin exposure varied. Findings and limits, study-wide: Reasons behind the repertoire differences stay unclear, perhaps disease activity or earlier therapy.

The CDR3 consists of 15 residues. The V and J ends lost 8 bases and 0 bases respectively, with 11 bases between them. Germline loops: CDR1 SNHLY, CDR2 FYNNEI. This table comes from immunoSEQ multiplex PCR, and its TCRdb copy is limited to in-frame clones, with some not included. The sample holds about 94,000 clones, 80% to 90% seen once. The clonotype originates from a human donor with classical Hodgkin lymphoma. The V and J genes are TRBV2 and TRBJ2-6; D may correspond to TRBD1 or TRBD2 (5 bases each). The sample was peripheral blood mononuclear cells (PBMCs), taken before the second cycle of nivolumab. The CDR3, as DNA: TGTGCCAGCCGGGACGACGGCTCTGGGGCCAACGTCCTGACTTTC. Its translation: CASRDDGSGANVLTF.